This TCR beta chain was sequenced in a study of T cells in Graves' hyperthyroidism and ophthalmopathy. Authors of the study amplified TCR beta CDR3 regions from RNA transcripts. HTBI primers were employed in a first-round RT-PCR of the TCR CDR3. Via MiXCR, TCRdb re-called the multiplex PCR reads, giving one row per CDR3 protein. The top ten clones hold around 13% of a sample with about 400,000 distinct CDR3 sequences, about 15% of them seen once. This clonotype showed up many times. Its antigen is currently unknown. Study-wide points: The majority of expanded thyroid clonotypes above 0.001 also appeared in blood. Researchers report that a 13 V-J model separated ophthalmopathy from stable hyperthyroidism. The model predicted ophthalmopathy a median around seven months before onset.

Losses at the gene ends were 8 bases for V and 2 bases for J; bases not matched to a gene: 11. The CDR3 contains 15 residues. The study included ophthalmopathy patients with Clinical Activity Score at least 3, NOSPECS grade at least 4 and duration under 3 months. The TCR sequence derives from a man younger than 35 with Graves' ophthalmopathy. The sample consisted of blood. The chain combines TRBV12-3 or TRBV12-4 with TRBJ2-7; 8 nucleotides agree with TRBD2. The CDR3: CASRRGGYGAYEQYF. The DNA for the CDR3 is TGTGCCAGCCGCCGGGGGGGTTACGGGGCCTACGAGCAGTACTTC.